The clone carrying this T cell receptor beta chain was recorded once. The trim removed 3 bases at V and 9 bases at J, leaving 14 bases unmatched. In germline, CDR1 is SNHLY, CDR2 FYNNEI. The CDR3 extends over 16 amino acids. This entry belongs to a study of blood T cell repertoires in COVID-19. Study-wide background: From T cells, B-cell-depleted T cells, or PBMCs came the material, which was cDNA or gDNA.

Method: immunoSEQ multiplex PCR; TCRdb's copy keeps in-frame clones and lacks some. Among 360,000 or so clones, approximately 89% were seen once, and the ten largest hold 1.7%. This clonotype was obtained from a woman in her 30s who had recovered from COVID-19. What was sequenced was PBMCs or T cells enriched from blood (not recorded which). V gene TRBV2 combines with J gene TRBJ2-1; 7 nucleotides line up with TRBD2. Written as DNA, the CDR3 is TGTGCCAGCAGTGATTGGCTAGCGGCTATTTCGCGTGAGCAGTTCTTC. Protein product: CASSDWLAAISREQFF.